Shown below are 19 T cell receptor beta chains from a single sample sequenced in a study of a mutant IDH1 vaccine in newly diagnosed glioma. As to time point: week 23, last vaccination. Doses comprised 300 ug of mutant IDH1 20-mer peptide each, plus topical imiquimod. Only in-frame clones appear in the TCRdb table, and some are missing; sequencing was by immunoSEQ multiplex PCR. The sample includes 82,000 or so clones, roughly 85% of them seen just once. For these TCRs, the target antigens are not known. Source: PBMCs, taken from a glioma patient whose treatment included an IDH1 peptide vaccine. The receptors were sampled from a man younger than 40 with glioma. Some clones in this sample may be carry-over from other donors' samples.

The genes are TRBV6-6 and TRBJ2-2; D unclear. The ends were cut back, 2 bases at V and 4 bases at J, with 8 bases in the middle. Germline lookup yields CDR1 MNHNY and CDR2 SVGAGI (reference sequence). This CDR3 region has 14 residues. The chain's CDR3 is CASSYNPSTGELFF. The CDR3 DNA reads TGTGCCAGCAGTTACAATCCCAGCACCGGGGAGCTGTTTTTT.

The genes are TRBV15 and TRBJ2-5; the D call may be TRBD1 or TRBD2 (6 bases each). From germline, CDR1 is LNHNV and CDR2 YYDKDF (reference sequence). The CDR3 sequence is 15 residues long. Trimming cost V 5 bases and J 4 bases, with 17 bases left between them. CDR3 coding DNA: TGTGCCACCAGCGAGGGGGGCCCATTGGCAGAGACCCAGTACTTC. This gives the protein CATSEGGPLAETQYF.

The rearrangement joins TRBV5-4 to TRBJ2-7; possible D gene TRBD2, 6 bases. The V and J ends lost 0 bases and 0 bases respectively, with 13 bases between them. The CDR3 totals 16 residues. Germline V gene sequence: CDR1 SGHNT, CDR2 YYREEE (reference sequence). The CDR3 sequence is CASSLAGDRSSYEQYF. The DNA of the CDR3 is TGTGCCAGCAGCTTGGCGGGAGACCGAAGCTCCTACGAGCAGTACTTC.

The chain couples TRBV27 to TRBJ2-2; D gene ambiguous. The germline gives CDR1 MNHEY, CDR2 SMNVEV (reference sequence). V was clipped by 5 bases and J by 7 bases, with 20 bases between them. This CDR3 comprises 16 residues. The CDR3 here is CASSPSRATIVGELFF. The CDR3, as DNA: TGTGCCAGCAGTCCCTCCCGTGCTACTATCGTCGGGGAGCTGTTTTTT.

The rearrangement joins TRBV10-3 to TRBJ2-3; 12 bases match TRBD2. This CDR3 spans 15 amino acids. Germline V gene data show CDR1 as ENHRY and CDR2 as SYGVKD. V lost 6 bases and J lost 3; bases outside the gene matches: 4. CDR3 bases: TGTGCCATCAGGGAACTAGCGGGGGGAACAGATACGCAGTATTTT. Its protein is CAIRELAGGTDTQYF.

CDR3 in amino acids: CASSLGDRTYEQYF. Here the CDR3 DNA reads TGCGCCAGCAGCTTGGGGGACAGGACCTACGAGCAGTACTTC. V usage is TRBV5-1 and J usage is TRBJ2-7; 8 bases align to TRBD1. The J segment lost 2 bases and the V segment lost 0 bases, leaving 1 base of the junction unmatched. Germline V lookup: CDR1 SGHRS, CDR2 YFSETQ. The CDR3 has 14 residues.

V gene TRBV19 combines with J gene TRBJ2-3, with TRBD1 matching 9 bases. The V gene end was trimmed by 3 bases and the J gene end by 5 bases; junction bases not matched to a gene: 6. This CDR3 is built from 15 residues. The germline V gene has CDR1 LNHDA and CDR2 SQIVND (reference sequence). In DNA form, the CDR3 reads TGTGCCAGTAGTATCCCCGGGACAGGGAAAGATACGCAGTATTTT. It specifies CASSIPGTGKDTQYF.

The chain couples TRBV11-2 to TRBJ2-4; D is ambiguous. V lost 4 bases to trimming and J lost 0 bases, with 10 bases between them. CDR3 length: 15 residues. Germline CDR1 SGHAT, CDR2 FQNNGV. The DNA of the CDR3 is TGTGCCAGCAGCTCCCCTCGACTAGCCAAAAACATTCAGTACTTC. Protein: CASSSPRLAKNIQYF.

This clone appeared a few times. The genes are TRBV7-9 and TRBJ2-4, with 8 bases lining up with TRBD2. Germline V lookup: CDR1 SEHNR, CDR2 FQNEAQ (reference sequence). V lost 1 base and J lost 5; bases outside the gene matches: 4. The CDR3 contains 15 residues. The CDR3, as DNA: TGTGCCAGCAGCTTAGAGACTAGCGCCGAAAACATTCAGTACTTC. Protein sequence: CASSLETSAENIQYF. Full variable domain (remainder filled in from reference TRBV7-9 and TRBJ2-4): DTGVSQNPRHKITKRGQNVTFRCDPISEHNRLYWYRQTLGQGPEFLTYFQNEAQLEKSRLLSDRFSAERPKGSFSTLEIQRTEQGDSAMYLCASSLETSAENIQYFGAGTRLSVL.

The chain has TRBV11-2 and TRBJ2-3; TRBD2 aligns across 13 bases. CDR1 is SGHAT, CDR2 FQNNGV, per germline. The CDR3 consists of 16 residues. Trimming removed 5 bases from V and 6 bases from J; junction bases left unmatched: 8. The DNA of the CDR3 is TGTGCCAGCAGCCTGGGGACTAGCGGGGTTGGGGATACGCAGTATTTT. Translation: CASSLGTSGVGDTQYF.

This rearrangement joins TRBV19 to TRBJ2-3; TRBD2 aligns across 9 bases. The germline V gene encodes CDR1 LNHDA and CDR2 SQIVND (reference sequence). V gave up 4 bases and J gave up 1 base; unmatched junction bases: 6. The CDR3 contains 16 residues. The CDR3 sequence is CASSNPGGRGTDTQYF. The CDR3 DNA reads TGTGCCAGTAGTAACCCGGGCGGGAGGGGCACAGATACGCAGTATTTT.

Written as DNA, the CDR3 is TGCGCCAGCAGCTTGCTATGGAGGGTCGGGGAGACCCAGTACTTC. Translated, it gives CASSLLWRVGETQYF. The chain uses TRBV5-1 and TRBJ2-5; D might be TRBD2 (6 bases). The CDR3 has 15 amino acids. V shed 1 base and J shed 5 bases, with 15 bases lying between them. CDR1 is SGHRS and CDR2 is YFSETQ in the germline V gene.

The gene calls are TRBV2 and TRBJ1-2; a possible D gene is TRBD1 (5 bases). CDR3 length: 10 residues. V lost 7 bases to trimming and J lost 9 bases, with 9 bases between them. CDR1 is SNHLY and CDR2 is FYNNEI in the germline V gene. The CDR3 reads CASNRDRYTF. In nucleotides, the CDR3 is TGTGCCAGCAATCGGGACCGCTACACCTTC.

This clone was seen a handful of times. The chain has TRBV5-1 and TRBJ1-1; the D gene is possibly TRBD1 (6 bases). Germline lookup yields CDR1 SGHRS and CDR2 YFSETQ. The V gene lost 4 bases and the J gene lost 5 bases, with 15 bases spanning the gap. The CDR3 spans 14 residues. CDR3 residues: CASSIADRSTEAFF. The CDR3 region has the DNA TGCGCCAGCAGCATAGCAGACAGGTCTACTGAAGCTTTCTTT.

Points on this clone: Other DNA variants within this sample encode the same CDR3. The chain links TRBV30 to TRBJ1-1, with a possible D match to TRBD1 (5 bases). V lost 0 bases to trimming and J lost 5 bases, with 10 bases between them. CDR1 is GTSNPN and CDR2 is SVGIG in the germline V gene (reference sequence). This CDR3 contains 13 residues. This CDR3 is CAWSVWGRTEAFF. DNA for the CDR3: TGTGCCTGGAGTGTATGGGGGAGGACTGAAGCTTTCTTT.

V usage is TRBV18 and J usage is TRBJ1-1; D remains ambiguous. Trimming stripped 6 bases from V and 0 bases from J, with 14 bases between. From germline, CDR1 is KGHSH and CDR2 LQKENI. CDR3 length: 15 amino acids. The CDR3 region has the DNA TGTGCCAGCTCTAGTGTAGAAGGGATGAACACTGAAGCTTTCTTT. Translated: CASSSVEGMNTEAFF. Together with reference TRBV18 and TRBJ1-1, the CDR3 gives the full variable domain: NAGVMQNPRHLVRRRGQEARLRCSPMKGHSHVYWYRQLPEEGLKFMVYLQKENIIDESGMPKERFSAEFPKEGPSILRIQQVVRGDSAAYFCASSSVEGMNTEAFFGQGTRLTVV.

This chain joins TRBV6-1 and TRBJ1-6; 7 positions match TRBD1. The germline CDR1 and CDR2 sequences are MNHNS and SASEGT. V lost 6 bases and J lost 5; bases outside the gene matches: 4. The CDR3 runs to 14 residues. CDR3 sequence reads: CASRPGQNNSPLHF. CDR3 DNA: TGTGCCAGCAGACCGGGACAGAATAATTCACCCCTCCACTTT.

This chain joins TRBV7-9 and TRBJ2-1; D uncertain. The germline V gene has CDR1 SEHNR and CDR2 FQNEAQ (reference sequence). This CDR3 contains 11 residues. Trimming left V 8 bases short and J 6 bases short, with 8 bases between. CDR3 nucleotides: TGTGCCAGCCAAGGCGGCAATGAGCAGTTCTTC. The encoded protein is CASQGGNEQFF.

In this sample, this clone turned up a few times. This sequence joins TRBV18 and TRBJ1-2; 10 bases fit TRBD1. From germline, CDR1 is KGHSH and CDR2 LQKENI. J was trimmed by 3 bases and V by 2 bases; bases with no gene match: 3. The CDR3 totals 15 residues. CDR3 amino acids: CASSPYGTGDYGYTF. CDR3 sequence (DNA): TGTGCCAGCTCACCATACGGGACAGGGGACTATGGCTACACCTTC.